This T cell receptor beta chain was recovered during a study of metastatic and nonmetastatic thyroid tumors. Study-wide context: Repertoire comparison spanned blood and tumor or nodule tissue of malignant and benign thyroid patients.

In the study's own analysis: Variation in CDR3 across clinicopathological groups served as the basis for constructing a distant-metastasis classifier in papillary thyroid cancer. TCRdb reprocessed the PCR reads using MiXCR. Clone size and V and J calls follow TCRdb, not the original study. The data show roughly 10,000 clones, almost 30% seen once. Thyroid surgery had not been preceded by any treatment in any patient. Germline assignment: CDR1 SGHAT and CDR2 FQDESV (reference sequence). The CDR3 consists of 14 residues. V shed 3 bases and J 7 bases; nucleotides not matched to a gene: 7. This clone was counted many times. Its cognate antigen is unknown. Study-wide points: TCR beta diversity was reportedly significantly higher in malignant thyroid tumors than benign nodules, in blood and tumor.

The genes are TRBV11-1 and TRBJ2-7, with TRBD1 identical over 9 bases. The clonotype originates from a female donor with papillary thyroid cancer or a benign thyroid nodule (not recorded which). Some clones in this sample may be carry-over from other donors' samples. The sequenced sample was tumor tissue. The CDR3 coding sequence is TGTGCCAGCAGCTTCGGGACAGGGTTACAAGAGCAGTACTTC. Its translation is CASSFGTGLQEQYF.